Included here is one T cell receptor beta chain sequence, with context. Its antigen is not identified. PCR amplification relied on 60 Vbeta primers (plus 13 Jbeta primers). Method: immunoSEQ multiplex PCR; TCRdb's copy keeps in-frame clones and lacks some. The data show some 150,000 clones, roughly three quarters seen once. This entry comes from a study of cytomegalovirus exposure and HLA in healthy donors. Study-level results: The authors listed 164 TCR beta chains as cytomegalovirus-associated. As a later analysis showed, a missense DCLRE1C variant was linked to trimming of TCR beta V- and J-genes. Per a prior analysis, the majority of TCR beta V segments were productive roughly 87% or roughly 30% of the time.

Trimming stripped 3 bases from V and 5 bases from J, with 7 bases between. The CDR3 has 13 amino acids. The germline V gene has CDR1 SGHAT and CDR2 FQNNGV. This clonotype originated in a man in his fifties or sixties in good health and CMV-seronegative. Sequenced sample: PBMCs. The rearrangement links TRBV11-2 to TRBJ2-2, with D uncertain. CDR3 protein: CASSLVRTGELFF. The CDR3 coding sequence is TGTGCCAGCAGCTTGGTTAGAACCGGGGAGCTGTTTTTT.